The sequence of this T cell receptor (beta chain) was determined in a study of T cells in Graves' hyperthyroidism and ophthalmopathy. Study information: Prior to any treatment, at the point of initial diagnosis, peripheral blood was collected. Findings and caveats of the study: In the blood, most expanded thyroid clonotypes above 0.001 appeared as well.

Researchers amplified the TCR beta CDR3 regions from RNA transcripts. In the first-round RT-PCR of the TCR CDR3, the HTBI primer set was used. Each CDR3 protein gets one entry after TCRdb re-called the multiplex PCR reads with MiXCR. The repertoire holds about 840,000 distinct CDR3 sequences, with approximately 40% as singletons. This CDR3 region has 18 residues. The V and J ends lost 5 bases and 8 bases respectively, with 27 bases between them. Germline CDR1 is SGHVS and CDR2 is FNYEAQ. The definition of stable Graves' hyperthyroidism was no ophthalmopathy progression within 18 months. Extraction of PBMCs used 9 to 10 ml of fresh peripheral blood. Worth noting for this clonotype: Its antigen is unknown.

Sample: blood. The V gene is TRBV7-6, the J gene TRBJ2-2; D is tentatively TRBD1 or TRBD2 (5 bases each). This sequence originates from a man aged 18 to 29 with Graves' hyperthyroidism. CDR3 sequence: CASSTSRSGTDTAGELFF. CDR3 bases: TGTGCCAGCAGCACCTCCCGCTCCGGGACCGATACTGCTGGGGAGCTGTTTTTT. Full variable domain (outside the CDR3, taken from reference TRBV7-6 and TRBJ2-2): GAGVSQSPRYKVTKRGQDVALRCDPISGHVSLYWYRQALGQGPEFLTYFNYEAQQDKSGLPNDRFSAERPEGSISTLTIQRTEQRDSAMYRCASSTSRSGTDTAGELFFGEGSRLTVL.